The sequence of this T cell receptor (beta chain) was determined in a study of T-cell reconstitution after alpha-beta-depleted transplantation in children. Notes on the study in general: By one year post-transplant, T-cell counts and diversity largely arose from T cells that were newly produced. After transplant, high TCRbeta diversity at day 60 in some patients arose from surviving recipient T cells and thymic progenitors. Several hundred expanded graft clones reportedly gave rise to the alpha-beta T cells present about two months after transplant.

Unique molecular identifiers were used in preparing the TCRbeta library. TCRdb processed the PCR reads anew with MiXCR; each CDR3 protein has one entry. Of 900,000 or so distinct CDR3 sequences in the sample, approximately 15% were seen once. In this sample, this clonotype turned up many times. Its antigen is still unknown. CDR3 length equals 15 residues. The V gene's germline CDR1 is SGHRS and CDR2 YFSETQ. With V trimmed by 4 bases and J by 4 bases, 11 bases remained unmatched. Here the sequenced sample was PBMCs, mostly from graft donor cells, taken 360 days after TCRalphabeta/CD19-depleted stem cell transplant. The chain recombines TRBV5-1 with TRBJ2-7; 7 positions match TRBD1. This receptor was taken from a male patient younger than 18 who had a stem cell transplant for acute lymphoblastic leukemia, so the T cells may come from the graft donor. The chain's CDR3 is CASSPITGTDYEQYF. CDR3 bases: TGCGCCAGCAGCCCAATAACCGGGACAGATTACGAGCAGTACTTC.